This record covers a single T cell receptor beta chain. The antigen is unknown. This sample was taken from a study of Tregs in tolerant kidney transplant recipients. Unstimulated regulatory T cells (CD4+CD25+CD127-), CD4+CD25- non-regulatory cells, CD4 and CD8 cells were FACS-sorted from thawed PBMCs. From germline, CDR1 is LNHNV and CDR2 YYDKDF (reference sequence). Trimming removed 2 bases from V and 2 bases from J, with 19 bases in between. The CDR3 runs to 17 residues. The method was immunoSEQ multiplex PCR; TCRdb's version includes in-frame clones alone and lacks a portion of them. The table has roughly 120,000 clones, approximately 90% seen once; the top ten hold roughly 0.61%. Findings of the study overall: This study did not directly address biological reproducibility. Validation in larger populations is needed because few patients were studied. The most relevant donor-specific Treg TCRbeta repertoire apparently came from expansion with activated donor B cells.

The sequenced sample consisted of CD4+ T cells from blood. This TCR was sampled from a human donor in good health. The V call is TRBV15, the J call TRBJ2-7; weak D call: TRBD1 (6 bases). CDR3 amino acids: CATSRPSKVGGAYEQYF. The CDR3 region has the DNA TGTGCCACCAGCAGACCCTCGAAGGTAGGGGGAGCCTACGAGCAGTACTTC.